The 26 T cell receptor beta chains listed next were all sequenced from one sample in a study of early T cells in non-severe SARS-CoV-2 infection. TCRdb re-called the 5' RACE reads through MiXCR, storing one row per CDR3 protein. The sample gives about 30,000 distinct CDR3 sequences, 5.2% of which show up once; 3.5% to 4% is in the top ten. Sequencing input: whole blood. All receptors come from an adult who was a healthcare worker with PCR-confirmed SARS-CoV-2 infection or an uninfected control (not recorded which).

This clonotype was counted many times. The chain combines TRBV6-2 or TRBV6-3 with TRBJ2-6; the D is unclear. The CDR3 length is 16 residues. Germline-derived CDR1 and CDR2 are MNHEY and SVGEGT. V was trimmed by 5 bases and J by 0 bases, leaving 11 bases between them. The DNA for the CDR3 is TGTGCCAGCAGTCACCCCGCGGTCTCTGGGGCCAACGTCCTGACTTTC. This translates into CASSHPAVSGANVLTF.

This clonotype appeared a few times. CDR3 amino acids: CASSQPPGTGGKNEQFF. The CDR3 DNA follows: TGCGCCAGCAGCCAGCCACCCGGGACAGGGGGGAAGAATGAGCAGTTCTTC. V is TRBV4-1 and J is TRBJ2-1; 11 positions agree with TRBD1. After removal of 3 bases from V and 7 bases from J, the junction contained 11 bases not matched to a gene. Germline assignment: CDR1 MGHRA and CDR2 YSYEKL. This CDR3 is built from 17 residues.

This chain links TRBV20-1 with TRBJ2-1, with 14 bases identical to TRBD2. The CDR3 has 15 residues. The V segment lost 3 bases and the J segment 9 bases; nucleotides outside the gene matches: 7. Germline V gives CDR1 DFQATT, CDR2 SNEGSKA (reference sequence). CDR3 DNA sequence: TGCAGTGCTAGTCCCCGACTAGCGGGAGGGCTTGAGCAGTTCTTC. This translates into CSASPRLAGGLEQFF.

This clonotype was seen ten or more times. J is TRBJ2-1 and V is TRBV29-1; 8 bases match TRBD2. With 0 bases clipped from V and 0 bases from J, the junction kept 4 bases outside the gene matches. This CDR3 contains 16 residues. CDR1 and CDR2 (germline): SQVTM, ANQGSEA. The CDR3 DNA reads as TGCAGCGTTGAAGATTGGGGGACTAGCTCCTACAATGAGCAGTTCTTC. The encoded protein is CSVEDWGTSSYNEQFF.

The sample holds many counts of this clonotype. As DNA, the CDR3 is TGTGCCAGCAGCTTTTGGGGGAACCAAGAGACCCAGTACTTC. This codes for CASSFWGNQETQYF. J is TRBJ2-5 and V is TRBV11-2; the D call may be TRBD1 or TRBD2 (5 bases each). This CDR3 region has 14 residues. Germline assignment: CDR1 SGHAT and CDR2 FQNNGV. Trimming cost V 3 bases and J 0 bases, with 8 bases left between them.

The sample holds a few counts of this clonotype. The chain links TRBV7-2 to TRBJ2-7; 8 positions agree with TRBD2. Germline V gene data show CDR1 as SGHTA and CDR2 as FQGNSA. The CDR3 extends over 17 amino acids. V shed 0 bases, J shed 3 bases, and the junction held 10 bases outside the gene matches. The CDR3 reads CASSLAFSGTTLYEQYF. CDR3 nucleotides: TGTGCCAGCAGCTTAGCATTTAGCGGGACGACCCTCTACGAGCAGTACTTC.

This clonotype was picked up a small number of times. V usage is TRBV28 and J usage is TRBJ1-1; D is undetermined. V was pared by 3 bases and J by 4 bases, with 6 bases between. This CDR3 spans 12 amino acids. Germline-derived CDR1 and CDR2 are MDHEN and SYDVKM. This CDR3 reads CASSLVATEAFF. CDR3 nucleotide sequence: TGTGCCAGCAGTTTGGTGGCCACTGAAGCTTTCTTT. Based on the CDR3 plus reference TRBV28 and TRBJ1-1, the full variable domain is DVKVTQSSRYLVKRTGEKVFLECVQDMDHENMFWYRQDPGLGLRLIYFSYDVKMKEKGDIPEGYSVSREKKERFSLILESASTNQTSMYLCASSLVATEAFFGQGTRLTVV.

This clonotype occurred a few times. One junction end does not reproduce the germline sequence, and a read error may be involved. V usage is TRBV4-3 and J usage is TRBJ2-7; 10 nucleotides match TRBD2. The CDR3 runs 15 residues. Germline CDR1 is LGHNA and CDR2 is YSLEER. CDR3 in DNA: TGCGCCAGCAGCCTAGCGGGAGGCCCTTCCTACGGGCAGTACTTC. The encoded protein is CASSLAGGPSYGQYF.

This rearrangement joins TRBV5-4 to TRBJ2-1, with 12 positions matching TRBD2. Unmatched junction bases numbered 3, after V lost 4 bases and J lost 4 bases. Germline-derived CDR1 and CDR2 are SGHNT and YYREEE (reference sequence). The CDR3 is made up of 15 amino acids. CDR3 DNA sequence: TGTGCCAGCAGCGGACTAGCGGGGACGTACAATGAGCAGTTCTTC. Its translation: CASSGLAGTYNEQFF.

This clonotype was counted only a few times. V gene TRBV12-3 or TRBV12-4 combines with J gene TRBJ1-2; TRBD1 matches at 7 bases. This CDR3 is built from 14 residues. V trimming: 2 bases; J trimming: 3 bases; junction bases outside the gene matches: 3. DNA for the CDR3: TGTGCCAGCAGTTTAACGGGACAGTACTATGGCTACACCTTC. Protein product: CASSLTGQYYGYTF.

This clonotype was seen at least ten times. The CDR3 DNA sequence: TGTGCCAGCAGTCGAGGACAGGACCAGCCCCAGCATTTT. This translates into CASSRGQDQPQHF. V is TRBV2 and J is TRBJ1-5; 7 positions match TRBD1. Per the germline V gene, CDR1 is SNHLY and CDR2 is FYNNEI. Trimming cost V 5 bases and J 7 bases; bases outside gene matches: 5. This CDR3 has 13 residues.

At least ten counts were recorded for this clonotype. The chain is built from TRBV11-2 and TRBJ2-1, with 8 bases lining up with TRBD2. V dropped 5 bases and J dropped 8; count of bases not matched to a gene: 11. CDR1 SGHAT and CDR2 FQNNGV come from the germline V gene. This CDR3 comprises 15 residues. The CDR3 nucleotides are TGTGCCAGCAGCCTTGCCCGCGGGAGGAGCGATGAGCAGTTCTTC. This translates into CASSLARGRSDEQFF.

As for this clonotype: A read error may account for a junction end that differs from germline. V gene TRBV11-2 combines with J gene TRBJ2-5; 7 bases fit TRBD1. The CDR3 has 12 amino acids. Germline CDR1 SGHAT, CDR2 FQNNGV. As DNA, the CDR3 is TGTGCCAGCAGCATTCGGACAGGACACCCGAACTTC. Translating it yields CASSIRTGHPNF. Complete variable domain (other parts from reference TRBV11-2 and TRBJ2-5): EAGVAQSPRYKIIEKRQSVAFWCNPISGHATLYWYQQILGQGPKLLIQFQNNGVVDDSQLPKDRFSAERLKGVDSTLKIQPAKLEDSAVYLCASSIRTGHPNFGPGTRLLVL.

The chain recombines TRBV5-1 with TRBJ2-3, with TRBD2 as a possible D gene (6 bases). Germline CDR1 and CDR2: SGHRS and YFSETQ. The CDR3 spans 16 residues. V dropped 5 bases and J dropped 0 bases, with 16 bases sitting between them. In DNA form, the CDR3 reads TGCGCCAGCAGGGCCGGGAGAGCAGCTAGCACAGATACGCAGTATTTT. This gives the protein CASRAGRAASTDTQYF.

Ten or more counts support this clonotype. The chain joins TRBV6-5 to TRBJ2-3; D uncertain. The V gene lost 4 bases and the J gene lost 4 bases, with 9 bases spanning the gap. CDR3 length: 13 amino acids. CDR1 is MNHEY, CDR2 SVGAGI, per germline. CDR3 sequence: CASSLVAADTQYF. The CDR3 coding sequence is TGTGCCAGCAGTTTGGTAGCAGCAGATACGCAGTATTTT.

This clonotype has a count of ten or more. V and J are TRBV20-1 and TRBJ1-2; D ambiguous. V was trimmed by 0 bases and J by 5 bases, leaving 10 bases between them. Germline V gene lookup returns CDR1 DFQATT and CDR2 SNEGSKA (reference sequence). There are 13 residues in the CDR3. The CDR3, as DNA: TGCAGTGCTAGAGAACAAGGGCGATATGGCTACACCTTC. Amino acid sequence: CSAREQGRYGYTF.

This clonotype was observed many times. The chain combines TRBV21-1 with TRBJ2-1; TRBD1, as called in the table, went unchecked against the DNA. TRBV21-1 is annotated as a pseudogene. This CDR3 spans 17 amino acids. The CDR3 loop reads CASSQERDTSSYNEQFF. In DNA, the CDR3 is TGTGCCAGCAGTCAAGAAAGGGACACGAGCTCCTACAATGAGCAGTTCTTC.

The chain joins TRBV29-1 to TRBJ2-1; 9 nucleotides line up with TRBD1. Germline V CDR1 and CDR2: SQVTM, ANQGSEA. V was pared by 7 bases and J by 2 bases, with 3 bases of the junction left unmatched. CDR3 length: 13 amino acids. The CDR3 DNA is TGCAGCGCACGGACAGGGGCCTACAATGAGCAGTTCTTC. This encodes CSARTGAYNEQFF.

This clonotype was seen a handful of times. The chain employs TRBV27 and TRBJ2-1; D uncertain. The CDR3 length is 13 residues. Germline V gives CDR1 MNHEY, CDR2 SMNVEV (reference sequence). V lost 4 bases to trimming and J lost 6 bases, with 10 bases between them. The CDR3: CASSSLSGNEQFF. Written as DNA, the CDR3 is TGTGCCAGCAGTTCTCTTTCAGGCAATGAGCAGTTCTTC.

In this sample, this clonotype turned up many times. This rearrangement joins TRBV20-1 to TRBJ2-1, with 14 bases fitting TRBD2. This CDR3 is 20 amino acids long. The J segment lost 0 bases and the V segment lost 3 bases, leaving 13 bases of the junction unmatched. Germline V gives CDR1 DFQATT, CDR2 SNEGSKA (reference sequence). DNA of the CDR3: TGCAGTGCTAGCGGCCCGGGACTAGCGGGAGTTGCACTCTCCTACAATGAGCAGTTCTTC. This sequence encodes CSASGPGLAGVALSYNEQFF.

This clonotype has a count of ten or more. The chain is built from TRBV12-3 or TRBV12-4 and TRBJ2-1, with 7 positions matching TRBD2. V trimming: 5 bases; J trimming: 1 base; junction bases outside the gene matches: 11. This CDR3 has 17 amino acids. The CDR3 is CASSQSGEGLSYNEQFF. The CDR3 DNA reads TGTGCCAGCAGTCAAAGTGGGGAGGGCCTGTCCTACAATGAGCAGTTCTTC.

CDR3 bases: TGTGCCAGCAGTCGAGGGGGAGCCAACTACGAGCAGTACTTC. This encodes CASSRGGANYEQYF. The chain recombines TRBV28 with TRBJ2-7, with D possibly TRBD1 on 6 matching bases. Germline V gives CDR1 MDHEN, CDR2 SYDVKM. The CDR3 runs to 14 residues. V lost 5 bases and J lost 3, with 14 bases in between.

This clonotype was counted only a few times. DNA for the CDR3: TGTGCCAGCAGCCAACTAGGATATTCCACAGATACGCAGTATTTT. Translating it yields CASSQLGYSTDTQYF. The chain carries TRBV14 and TRBJ2-3; D gene uncertain. Trimming stripped 2 bases from V and 2 bases from J, with 11 bases between. From germline, CDR1 is SGHDN and CDR2 FVKESK. CDR3 size: 15 residues.

The V gene is TRBV18, the J gene TRBJ2-1, with TRBD2 matching over 12 bases. Per germline, CDR1 KGHSH and CDR2 LQKENI. With V trimmed by 4 bases and J by 7 bases, 8 bases remained unmatched. There are 16 residues in the CDR3. The DNA of the CDR3 is TGTGCCAGCTCACAGAACCTAGCGGGAGGGCCTAATGAGCAGTTCTTC. Translated: CASSQNLAGGPNEQFF.

The rearrangement uses TRBV20-1 and TRBJ2-1, with TRBD2 matching 8 bases. Germline-derived CDR1 and CDR2 are DFQATT and SNEGSKA (reference sequence). The CDR3 runs to 12 residues. The CDR3 DNA follows: TGCAGAACTAGCGGCGGTCACAATGAGCAGTTCTTC. This encodes CRTSGGHNEQFF.

J is TRBJ2-7 and V is TRBV18; D gene ambiguous. V was shortened by 6 bases and J by 1 base, with 10 bases between the two germline ends. Germline assignment: CDR1 KGHSH and CDR2 LQKENI. The CDR3 spans 13 residues. The CDR3 DNA sequence: TGTGCCAGCTCGCGATTAAATTCCTACGAGCAGTACTTC. The encoded protein is CASSRLNSYEQYF.